The present T cell receptor beta chain was sequenced within a study of monozygotic twins with inflammatory bowel disease. Study-wide findings and caveats: No repertoire similarity difference was seen between concordant and discordant twins; power was possibly limited. TCRbeta inverse Simpson diversity was decreased in IBD patients versus healthy co-twins.

Germline V lookup: CDR1 SGHRS, CDR2 YFSETQ. The CDR3 runs 16 residues. TCRdb reprocessed the 5' RACE reads, keeping one entry per CDR3 protein, no DNA. The ten most abundant clones cover 6.5% to 9% of a sample with about 160,000 distinct CDR3 sequences. As concerns this clonotype: The antigen remains undetermined.

This rearrangement joins TRBV5-1 to TRBJ2-3; lacking DNA, the TRBD1 call made by TCRdb goes unchecked. The sample taken for sequencing was blood. The sequence was collected from a human donor with ulcerative colitis or Crohn's disease, or a healthy co-twin of an affected twin (not recorded which). CDR3 sequence reads: CASIPGRGGGTDTQYF.